One and the same sample provided the 27 T cell receptor beta chains below, sequenced in a study of blood T cells in healthy people across ages. A second about 7 to 12 cycle PCR used barcoded and J-beta primers. Using its own MiXCR run on the 5' RACE reads, TCRdb lists one record per CDR3 protein. Among about 690,000 distinct CDR3 sequences listed, approximately 40% were seen once. Input material: blood. These receptors originate from a man aged 80 or over in good health.

The chain employs TRBV20-1 and TRBJ2-1; D is ambiguous. CDR3 length: 13 amino acids. V was trimmed by 7 bases and J by 0 bases, leaving 10 bases between them. Germline CDR1 DFQATT, CDR2 SNEGSKA (reference sequence). CDR3: CSEASVSYNEQFF. The CDR3 DNA sequence: TGCAGTGAAGCGTCAGTCTCCTACAATGAGCAGTTCTTC.

As concerns this clonotype: The CDR3 end shows no conserved phenylalanine or tryptophan, and so a read error is likely. This chain links TRBV20-1 with TRBJ2-7; 8 bases line up with TRBD1. Trimming at V came to 6 bases and at J to 1 base, leaving 8 bases not matched to a gene. The CDR3 has 14 amino acids. Germline V gene data show CDR1 as DFQATT and CDR2 as SNEGSKA (reference sequence). CDR3 residues: CSADGTGKSYEQYL. CDR3 DNA sequence: TGCAGTGCGGACGGGACAGGAAAGTCCTACGAGCAGTACTTG.

The CDR3 DNA follows: TGTGCCACCAGCTTCCCGGGACAGGGGGCGCATGGCTACACCTTC. Its translation: CATSFPGQGAHGYTF. The rearrangement joins TRBV15 to TRBJ1-2, with 12 bases identical to TRBD1. Losses at the gene ends were 5 bases for V and 6 bases for J; bases not matched to a gene: 7. Germline V lookup: CDR1 LNHNV, CDR2 YYDKDF (reference sequence). The CDR3 has 15 residues.

Ten or more counts support this clonotype. This sequence joins TRBV7-2 and TRBJ1-5; D ambiguous. The CDR3 length is 13 residues. The V gene lost 5 bases and the J gene lost 8 bases, with 13 bases spanning the gap. In germline, CDR1 is SGHTA, CDR2 FQGNSA. DNA for the CDR3: TGTGCCAGCAGCCTGGACTCCCCGGAGCCCCAGCATTTT. It translates to CASSLDSPEPQHF.

This sequence joins TRBV20-1 and TRBJ2-5; 10 bases fit TRBD2. The CDR3 consists of 16 residues. Germline loops: CDR1 DFQATT, CDR2 SNEGSKA (reference sequence). V was pared by 0 bases and J by 5 bases, with 9 bases of the junction left unmatched. The DNA for the CDR3 is TGCAGTGCTAGAGATAATGTGAGGACTAGCGGTGAGACCCAGTACTTC. This translates into CSARDNVRTSGETQYF.

This clonotype was seen only a few times. The CDR3 DNA is TGCAGTGCTCCCCATGGGCCTCGAGGCTACACCTTC. It translates to CSAPHGPRGYTF. The V call is TRBV20-1, the J call TRBJ1-2; D gene uncertain. Trimming removed 5 bases from V and 8 bases from J, with 15 bases in between. Germline CDR1 is DFQATT and CDR2 is SNEGSKA (reference sequence). There are 12 residues in the CDR3.

This sequence joins TRBV20-1 and TRBJ1-2, with 7 nucleotides matching TRBD1. This CDR3 is 16 amino acids long. The V segment lost 6 bases and the J segment 0 bases; nucleotides outside the gene matches: 13. Germline assignment: CDR1 DFQATT and CDR2 SNEGSKA (reference sequence). CDR3 residues: CSAPNPTGPTNYGYTF. The CDR3 DNA sequence: TGCAGTGCCCCCAACCCGACAGGGCCTACTAACTATGGCTACACCTTC.

The chain carries TRBV5-1 and TRBJ2-5; 8 nucleotides match TRBD1. J was trimmed by 2 bases and V by 3 bases; bases with no gene match: 6. CDR1 is SGHRS and CDR2 is YFSETQ in the germline V gene. The CDR3 contains 15 residues. In nucleotides, the CDR3 is TGCGCCAGCAGCTCCTCGGGACAGGTACAAGAGACCCAGTACTTC. Translating it yields CASSSSGQVQETQYF. Complete variable domain (other parts from reference TRBV5-1 and TRBJ2-5): KAGVTQTPRYLIKTRGQQVTLSCSPISGHRSVSWYQQTPGQGLQFLFEYFSETQRNKGNFPGRFSGRQFSNSRSEMNVSTLELGDSALYLCASSSSGQVQETQYFGPGTRLLVL.

This clonotype was recorded many times. The chain links TRBV20-1 to TRBJ1-2; tentatively, D is TRBD1 (6 bases). The CDR3 is 16 residues long. Germline values: CDR1 DFQATT, CDR2 SNEGSKA (reference sequence). V was clipped by 0 bases and J by 5 bases, with 19 bases between them. The CDR3 region has the DNA TGCAGTGCTAGAGATCTGAAACAGGGAGCAACTTATGGCTACACCTTC. It is translated as CSARDLKQGATYGYTF.

The chain carries TRBV20-1 and TRBJ1-5; D is perhaps TRBD1 (5 bases). V was clipped by 0 bases and J by 3 bases, with 12 bases between them. Germline CDR1 is DFQATT and CDR2 is SNEGSKA (reference sequence). This CDR3 spans 15 amino acids. CDR3: CSARDTTVPNQPQHF. CDR3 bases: TGCAGTGCTAGAGACACGACAGTTCCCAATCAGCCCCAGCATTTT.

This rearrangement joins TRBV6-2 or TRBV6-3 to TRBJ2-5; D possibly corresponds to TRBD2 (6 bases). Germline CDR1 reads MNHEY; CDR2 reads SVGEGT. The CDR3 runs to 14 residues. Trimming removed 5 bases at V and 11 bases at J, with 21 bases between. The CDR3 loop is CASSRDGLRNEQYF. In DNA form, the CDR3 reads TGTGCCAGCAGTCGAGACGGACTACGCAATGAGCAGTACTTC.

V gene TRBV7-3 combines with J gene TRBJ1-2, with D uncertain. Germline V gene sequence: CDR1 SGHTA, CDR2 FQGTGA. Trimming stripped 5 bases from V and 5 bases from J, with 21 bases between. This CDR3 has 16 residues. CDR3 sequence: CASSPTRPSGSYGYTF. CDR3 DNA sequence: TGTGCCAGCAGCCCGACGAGACCCTCGGGTAGTTATGGCTACACCTTC. The variable domain in full, with the rest retrieved from reference TRBV7-3 and TRBJ1-2, is GAGVSQTPSNKVTEKGKYVELRCDPISGHTALYWYRQSLGQGPEFLIYFQGTGAADDSGLPNDRFFAVRPEGSVSTLKIQRTERGDSAVYLCASSPTRPSGSYGYTFGSGTRLTVV.

This chain connects TRBV18 to TRBJ2-7; 11 bases are a match to TRBD1. J lost 3 bases, V lost 3 bases, and 7 bases had no gene match. Germline CDR1 KGHSH, CDR2 LQKENI. There are 16 residues in the CDR3. The CDR3 DNA sequence: TGTGCCAGCTCACCCAGGGGGACAGGGGGTAGCTACGAGCAGTACTTC. It yields the protein CASSPRGTGGSYEQYF.

The V gene is TRBV27, the J gene TRBJ2-1, with 10 nucleotides matching TRBD2. V was clipped by 2 bases and J by 7 bases; unmatched bases: 11. The CDR3 extends over 17 amino acids. Germline CDR1 is MNHEY and CDR2 is SMNVEV (reference sequence). CDR3 in amino acids: CASSLSQLAGVGNEQFF. The CDR3 region has the DNA TGTGCCAGCAGTTTAAGTCAGCTAGCGGGAGTTGGGAATGAGCAGTTCTTC.

In regard to this clonotype: One end of the junction is discordant with germline, which a read error may explain. This chain joins TRBV7-2 and TRBJ1-5, with 7 bases fitting TRBD1. The CDR3 contains 14 residues. Germline lookup yields CDR1 SGHTA and CDR2 FQGNSA. The DNA for the CDR3 is TGCGCCAGCAGCTTTAAGACAGGGAATCAGCCCCAGCATTTT. Translated, it gives CASSFKTGNQPQHF.

V and J are TRBV4-2 and TRBJ1-4, with TRBD1 matching over 7 bases. The V gene end was trimmed by 3 bases and the J gene end by 6 bases; junction bases not matched to a gene: 10. Germline-derived CDR1 and CDR2 are LGHNA and YNFKEQ. This CDR3 has 16 residues. The CDR3, as DNA: TGTGCCAGCAGCCACGACCTCAGACAGGGTGATGAAAAACTGTTTTTT. Translating gives CASSHDLRQGDEKLFF.

A word on this clonotype: A much larger clone lies one base from this, so it may be a read error. The chain employs TRBV5-5 and TRBJ2-5, with D unclear. The J call may be faulty, since TRBJ2-7 better matches the DNA end. Germline V lookup: CDR1 SGHKS, CDR2 YYEKEE (reference sequence). The CDR3 consists of 14 residues. CDR3 nucleotides: TGTGCCAGCAGCGTGGAGAACACAGCCTACGAGCAGTACTTC. This encodes CASSVENTAYEQYF.

The chain has TRBV12-3 or TRBV12-4 and TRBJ1-6; no firm D call. The CDR3 sequence is 14 residues long. V was cut by 2 bases and J by 9 bases, with 11 bases left in between. CDR3: CASSLLGLGSPLHF. The CDR3, as DNA: TGTGCCAGCAGTTTATTGGGCCTCGGTTCACCCCTCCACTTT.

V is TRBV20-1 and J is TRBJ2-1; D possibly matches TRBD1 or TRBD2 (6 bases each). The CDR3 is made up of 12 amino acids. The ends were cut back, 2 bases at V and 6 bases at J, with 8 bases in the middle. Per the germline V gene, CDR1 is DFQATT and CDR2 is SNEGSKA (reference sequence). The chain's CDR3 is CSARRGVNEQFF. The DNA of the CDR3 is TGCAGTGCTAGAAGGGGGGTCAATGAGCAGTTCTTC.

The chain couples TRBV20-1 to TRBJ1-4; the D gene is possibly TRBD1 (5 bases). Germline V gene sequence: CDR1 DFQATT, CDR2 SNEGSKA (reference sequence). V shed 6 bases and J shed 8 bases, with 19 bases lying between them. This CDR3 has 14 residues. Here the CDR3 reads CSAPDKGGGEKLFF. CDR3 coding DNA: TGCAGTGCACCTGACAAGGGTGGGGGGGAAAAACTGTTTTTT.

At least ten counts were recorded for this clonotype. The chain combines TRBV21-1 with TRBJ2-7; the D segment call TRBD1 is taken from the table without a DNA check. TRBV21-1 is recorded as a pseudogene. The CDR3 is 14 residues long. This CDR3 is CASSHRDRDYEQYF. CDR3 bases: TGTGCCAGCAGCCACCGGGACAGAGACTACGAGCAGTACTTC.

This clonotype showed up just a few times. The chain couples TRBV20-1 to TRBJ2-3; D unclear. Trimming removed 2 bases at V and 0 bases at J, with 9 bases between. The CDR3 has 14 amino acids. In germline, CDR1 is DFQATT, CDR2 SNEGSKA (reference sequence). CDR3 DNA: TGCAGTGCTAGACACCGCCCTAGCACAGATACGCAGTATTTT. Amino acids: CSARHRPSTDTQYF.

The chain joins TRBV6-6 to TRBJ2-5, with 8 bases that match TRBD2. The trim removed 2 bases at V and 13 bases at J, leaving 9 bases unmatched. Germline CDR1 reads MNHNY; CDR2 reads SVGAGI (reference sequence). The CDR3 extends over 13 amino acids. The CDR3 loop reads CASSYGGRNDGYF. The CDR3 nucleotides read TGTGCCAGCAGTTACGGCGGGAGGAACGACGGGTACTTC.

The gene calls are TRBV29-1 and TRBJ2-5, with D perhaps TRBD2 (7 bases). Per the germline V gene, CDR1 is SQVTM and CDR2 is ANQGSEA. Trimming left V 8 bases short and J 5 bases short, with 12 bases between. The CDR3 contains 11 residues. DNA for the CDR3: TGCAGCTGGGGGGGCAGGGAGACCCAGTACTTC. Translating gives CSWGGRETQYF.

This sequence joins TRBV7-6 and TRBJ2-4, with no clear D. V lost 5 bases, J lost 6 bases, and 11 bases lay in between. The CDR3 sequence is 13 residues long. Germline assignment: CDR1 SGHVS and CDR2 FNYEAQ. The CDR3 coding sequence is TGTGCCAGCAGCCCGCGCATAGGAAACATTCAGTACTTC. It is translated as CASSPRIGNIQYF.

The V gene is TRBV3-1, the J gene TRBJ2-3, with TRBD2 matching 10 bases. V shed 0 bases and J 1 base; nucleotides not matched to a gene: 7. This CDR3 is built from 18 residues. Germline V lookup: CDR1 LGHDT, CDR2 YNNKEL (reference sequence). The CDR3 DNA is TGTGCCAGCAGCCAAGATAGCAGGGGGACTAGCGGCACAGATACGCAGTATTTT. Translating it yields CASSQDSRGTSGTDTQYF.

In its sample, this clonotype was seen once. A read error may produce the germline difference seen at one junction end. The chain carries TRBV24-1 and TRBJ2-1; maybe TRBD2 (5 bases). This CDR3 region has 16 residues. CDR1 and CDR2 (germline): KGHDR, SFDVKD. DNA for the CDR3: TGTGCCACCAGTGCCGTAGAGGGAGTTCTATCCAATGTGCAGTTCTTC. Protein sequence: CATSAVEGVLSNVQFF.